This T cell receptor (beta chain) is from a study of Graves' ophthalmopathy and Graves' hyperthyroidism. As the template, RNA transcripts were used to amplify TCR beta CDR3 regions. Second-round multiplex PCR came after a first-round RT-PCR that employed HTBI primers. TCRdb reanalysed the multiplex PCR reads using MiXCR and keeps one entry per CDR3 protein. The sample contains a few hundred thousand distinct CDR3 sequences, about 18% of which appear only once. Germline CDR1 and CDR2: MNHNS and SASEGT. The CDR3 sequence is 15 residues long. Trimming removed 6 bases at V and 1 base at J, with 15 bases between. Details on this clonotype: Antigen specificity is unknown.

Study results and caveats: Its predictions of ophthalmopathy progression gave the model almost 71% sensitivity and about 72% specificity. Clonotypes were expanded in thyroid at above 0.001 frequency, and most also appeared in blood. Sensitivity reached approximately 88% and specificity around 81% for a 13-signature model separating ophthalmopathy from stable hyperthyroidism.

This receptor was identified in an adult woman with stable Graves' hyperthyroidism. The chain carries TRBV6-1 and TRBJ1-2, with unresolved D. The specimen was peripheral blood. CDR3 in amino acids: CASRRPREYNYGYTF. As DNA, the CDR3 is TGTGCCAGCAGGAGGCCTCGGGAATATAACTATGGCTACACCTTC.